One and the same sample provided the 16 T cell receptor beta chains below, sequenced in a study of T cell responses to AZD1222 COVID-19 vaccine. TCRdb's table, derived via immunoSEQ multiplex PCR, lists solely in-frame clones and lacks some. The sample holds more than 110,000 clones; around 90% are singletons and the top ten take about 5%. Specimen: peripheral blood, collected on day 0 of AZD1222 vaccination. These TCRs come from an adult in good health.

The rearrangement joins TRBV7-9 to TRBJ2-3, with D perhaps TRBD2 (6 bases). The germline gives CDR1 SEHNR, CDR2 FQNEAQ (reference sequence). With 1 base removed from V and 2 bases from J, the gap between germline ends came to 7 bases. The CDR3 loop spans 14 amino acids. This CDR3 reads CASSLGGTTDTQYF. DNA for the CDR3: TGTGCCAGCAGCTTAGGCGGGACCACAGATACGCAGTATTTT.

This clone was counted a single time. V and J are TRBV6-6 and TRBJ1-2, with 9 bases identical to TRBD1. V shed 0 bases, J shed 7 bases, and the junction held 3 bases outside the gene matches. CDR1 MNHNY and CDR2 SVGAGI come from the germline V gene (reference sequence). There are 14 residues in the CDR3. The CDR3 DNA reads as TGTGCCAGCAGTTACTCTACAGGGGGCCGTGGCTACACCTTC. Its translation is CASSYSTGGRGYTF.

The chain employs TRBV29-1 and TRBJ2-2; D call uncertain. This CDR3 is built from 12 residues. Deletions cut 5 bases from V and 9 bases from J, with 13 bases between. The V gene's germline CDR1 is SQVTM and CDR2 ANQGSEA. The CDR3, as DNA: TGCAGCGTTTTAAGCAGAGAGCGGGAGCTGTTTTTT. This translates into CSVLSRERELFF.

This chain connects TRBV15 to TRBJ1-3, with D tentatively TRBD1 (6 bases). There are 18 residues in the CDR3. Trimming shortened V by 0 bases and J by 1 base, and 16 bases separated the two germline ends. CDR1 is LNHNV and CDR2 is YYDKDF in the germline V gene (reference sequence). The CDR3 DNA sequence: TGTGCCACCAGCAGAGAACCCCCAGGGGTGAAATCTGGAAACACCATATATTTT. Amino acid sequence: CATSREPPGVKSGNTIYF.

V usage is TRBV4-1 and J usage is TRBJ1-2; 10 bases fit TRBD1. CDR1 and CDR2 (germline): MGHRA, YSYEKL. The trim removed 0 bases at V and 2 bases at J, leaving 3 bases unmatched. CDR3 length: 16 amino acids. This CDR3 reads CASSQEPGQGNYGYTF. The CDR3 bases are TGCGCCAGCAGCCAAGAGCCGGGACAGGGGAACTATGGCTACACCTTC.

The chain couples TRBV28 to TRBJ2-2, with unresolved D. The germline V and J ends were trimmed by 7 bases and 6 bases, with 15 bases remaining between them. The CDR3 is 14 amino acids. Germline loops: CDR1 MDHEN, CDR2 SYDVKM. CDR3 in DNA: TGTGCCAGCACTCCCCAGCTTACCGCCGGGGAGCTGTTTTTT. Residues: CASTPQLTAGELFF.

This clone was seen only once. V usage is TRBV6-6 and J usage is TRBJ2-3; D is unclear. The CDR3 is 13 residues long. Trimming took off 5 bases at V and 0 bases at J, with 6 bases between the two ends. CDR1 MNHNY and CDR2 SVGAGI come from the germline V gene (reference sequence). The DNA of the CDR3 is TGTGCCAGCAGTAGAGATAGCACAGATACGCAGTATTTT. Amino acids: CASSRDSTDTQYF.

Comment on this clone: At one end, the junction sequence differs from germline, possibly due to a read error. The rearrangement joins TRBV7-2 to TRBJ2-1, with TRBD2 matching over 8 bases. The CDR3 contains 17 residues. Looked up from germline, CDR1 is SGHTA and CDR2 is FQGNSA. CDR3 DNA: TGTGCCGGCAGCCGCCCGTTGAGCGGGAGCTCCTACAATGAGCAGTTCTTC. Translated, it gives CAGSRPLSGSSYNEQFF.

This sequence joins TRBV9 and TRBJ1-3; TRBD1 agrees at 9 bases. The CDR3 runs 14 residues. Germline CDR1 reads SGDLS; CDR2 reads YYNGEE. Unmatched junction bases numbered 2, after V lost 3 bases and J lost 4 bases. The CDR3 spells CASSATGGGNTIYF. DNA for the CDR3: TGTGCCAGCAGCGCAACAGGGGGCGGAAACACCATATATTTT.

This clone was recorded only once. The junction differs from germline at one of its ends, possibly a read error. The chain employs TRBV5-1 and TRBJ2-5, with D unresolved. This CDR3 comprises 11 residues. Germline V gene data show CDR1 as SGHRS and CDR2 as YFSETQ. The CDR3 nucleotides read TGCGCCAGCAGCTTGGAGGGTCAACTTAACTTC. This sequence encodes CASSLEGQLNF. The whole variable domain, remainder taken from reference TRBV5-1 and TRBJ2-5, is KAGVTQTPRYLIKTRGQQVTLSCSPISGHRSVSWYQQTPGQGLQFLFEYFSETQRNKGNFPGRFSGRQFSNSRSEMNVSTLELGDSALYLCASSLEGQLNFGPGTRLLVL.

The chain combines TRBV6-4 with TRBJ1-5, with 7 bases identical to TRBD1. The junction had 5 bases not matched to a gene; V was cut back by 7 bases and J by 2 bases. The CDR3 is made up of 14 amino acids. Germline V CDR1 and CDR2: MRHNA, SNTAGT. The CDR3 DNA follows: TGTGCCAGCACCCAAACAGGGGGCAATCAGCCCCAGCATTTT. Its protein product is CASTQTGGNQPQHF.

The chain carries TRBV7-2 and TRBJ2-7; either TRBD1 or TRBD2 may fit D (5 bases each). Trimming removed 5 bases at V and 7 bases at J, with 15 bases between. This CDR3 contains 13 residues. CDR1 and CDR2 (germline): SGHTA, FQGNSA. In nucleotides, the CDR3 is TGTGCCAGCAGCCGCGAGGGGAGAGGGGAGCAGTACTTC. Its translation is CASSREGRGEQYF. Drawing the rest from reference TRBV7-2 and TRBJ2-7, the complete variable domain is GAGVSQSPSNKVTEKGKDVELRCDPISGHTALYWYRQSLGQGLEFLIYFQGNSAPDKSGLPSDRFSAERTGGSVSTLTIQRTQQEDSAVYLCASSREGRGEQYFGPGTRLTVT.

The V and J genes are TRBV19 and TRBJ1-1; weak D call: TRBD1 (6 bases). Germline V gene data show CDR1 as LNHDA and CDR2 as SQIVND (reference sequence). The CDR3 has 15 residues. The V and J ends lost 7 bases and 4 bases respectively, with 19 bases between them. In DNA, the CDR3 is TGTGCCAGTAATGGGGGGGCGCTTAAAGGCACTGAAGCTTTCTTT. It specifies CASNGGALKGTEAFF.

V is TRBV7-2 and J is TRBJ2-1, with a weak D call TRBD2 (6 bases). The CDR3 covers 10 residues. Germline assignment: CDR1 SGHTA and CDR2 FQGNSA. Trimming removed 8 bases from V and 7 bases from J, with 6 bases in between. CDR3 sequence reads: CASGRNEQFF. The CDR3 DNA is TGTGCCAGCGGGAGGAATGAGCAGTTCTTC. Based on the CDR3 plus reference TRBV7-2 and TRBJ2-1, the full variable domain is GAGVSQSPSNKVTEKGKDVELRCDPISGHTALYWYRQSLGQGLEFLIYFQGNSAPDKSGLPSDRFSAERTGGSVSTLTIQRTQQEDSAVYLCASGRNEQFFGPGTRLTVL.

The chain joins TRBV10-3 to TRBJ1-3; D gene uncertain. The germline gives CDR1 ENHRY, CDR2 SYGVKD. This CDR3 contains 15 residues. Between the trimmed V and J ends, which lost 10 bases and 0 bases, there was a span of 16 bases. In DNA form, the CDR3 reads TGTGCCACGAAGACGGATTACTACTCTGGAAACACCATATATTTT. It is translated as CATKTDYYSGNTIYF.

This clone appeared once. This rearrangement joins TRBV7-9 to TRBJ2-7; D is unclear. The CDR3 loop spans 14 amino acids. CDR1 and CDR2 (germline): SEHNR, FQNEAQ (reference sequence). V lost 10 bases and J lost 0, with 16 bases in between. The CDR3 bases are TGTGCCACCACACCCGACGGTTCCTCCTACGAGCAGTACTTC. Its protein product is CATTPDGSSYEQYF.